The next 24 T cell receptor beta chains were all read from a single sample in a study of OX40 agonist ivuxolimab in advanced cancers. Profiling relied on immunoSEQ multiplex PCR, and the TCRdb table lists in-frame clones only, not all of them. The sample includes tens of thousands of clones, around 93% seen only once; the top ten take 8% to 9.5%. Specimen: CD4+ or CD8+ T cells sorted from blood, collected in a trial of the OX40 agonist ivuxolimab. The receptor source for this set is an adult with an advanced solid tumor such as melanoma, head and neck, liver or kidney cancer.

The chain employs TRBV11-2 and TRBJ2-7, with D tentatively TRBD2 (6 bases). V was trimmed by 5 bases and J by 0 bases, leaving 17 bases between them. Germline V gives CDR1 SGHAT, CDR2 FQNNGV. This CDR3 has 16 amino acids. CDR3 DNA sequence: TGTGCCAGCAGCCCCCTGCGGGGTCCCCTCTCCTACGAGCAGTACTTC. This codes for CASSPLRGPLSYEQYF.

The V and J genes are TRBV25-1 and TRBJ2-7, with D possibly TRBD2 on 5 matching bases. This CDR3 comprises 15 residues. Germline loops: CDR1 MGHDK, CDR2 SYGVNS. V lost 2 bases, J lost 3 bases, and 14 bases lay in between. This CDR3 reads CASSEQGLPNYEQYF. In nucleotides, the CDR3 is TGTGCCAGCAGTGAACAAGGACTTCCGAACTACGAGCAGTACTTC.

The gene calls are TRBV27 and TRBJ1-5; TRBD1 matches at 7 bases. The CDR3 is 13 amino acids. Looked up from germline, CDR1 is MNHEY and CDR2 is SMNVEV (reference sequence). V dropped 5 bases and J dropped 7; count of bases not matched to a gene: 5. CDR3 DNA sequence: TGTGCCAGCAGTAGCAGGGGGGGACAGCCCCAGCATTTT. Translated, it gives CASSSRGGQPQHF.

This clone was detected only once. The chain recombines TRBV30 with TRBJ2-7, with 10 nucleotides matching TRBD1. V trimming: 3 bases; J trimming: 3 bases; junction bases outside the gene matches: 5. Germline loops: CDR1 GTSNPN, CDR2 SVGIG (reference sequence). The CDR3 is 14 residues long. As DNA, the CDR3 is TGTGCCTGGAGCCCCGGGACAGGGGTCTACGAGCAGTACTTC. It yields the protein CAWSPGTGVYEQYF.

The chain carries TRBV5-1 and TRBJ1-5; no clear D gene. The germline V and J ends were trimmed by 2 bases and 6 bases, with 9 bases remaining between them. Germline V CDR1 and CDR2: SGHRS, YFSETQ. The CDR3 contains 13 residues. The CDR3 loop reads CASSLGLSQPQHF. The CDR3 DNA reads as TGCGCCAGCAGCTTAGGTTTGAGTCAGCCCCAGCATTTT.

This clone was seen more than once but under ten times. The CDR3 coding sequence is TGTGCCAGCAGTGAAGGATGGGGGGCTGGGTACGAGCAGTACTTC. This translates into CASSEGWGAGYEQYF. The genes are TRBV6-1 and TRBJ2-7; TRBD1 or TRBD2 may be the D gene (6 bases each). Germline V gives CDR1 MNHNS, CDR2 SASEGT. The CDR3 contains 15 residues. V was pared by 1 base and J by 4 bases, with 14 bases between.

The chain recombines TRBV30 with TRBJ1-2, with D unclear. Per germline, CDR1 GTSNPN and CDR2 SVGIG (reference sequence). The V and J ends lost 4 bases and 0 bases respectively, with 18 bases between them. The CDR3 is 16 residues long. The CDR3 protein is CAWINEADRANYGYTF. The CDR3 region has the DNA TGTGCCTGGATAAACGAAGCGGATAGGGCTAACTATGGCTACACCTTC.

The chain has TRBV29-1 and TRBJ1-2, with D unresolved. This CDR3 has 11 residues. Trimming shortened V by 7 bases and J by 5 bases, and 11 bases separated the two germline ends. Germline CDR1 and CDR2: SQVTM and ANQGSEA. CDR3 amino acids: CSGSAEYGYTF. In nucleotides, the CDR3 is TGCAGCGGATCGGCTGAATATGGCTACACCTTC.

The chain combines TRBV27 with TRBJ2-4, with D hard to call. Germline V CDR1 and CDR2: MNHEY, SMNVEV (reference sequence). The CDR3 is 14 residues long. V shed 6 bases and J shed 0 bases, with 9 bases lying between them. The CDR3 protein is CASRESLAKNIQYF. The DNA for the CDR3 is TGTGCCAGCAGAGAAAGTCTAGCCAAAAACATTCAGTACTTC.

A few counts support this clone. This sequence joins TRBV14 and TRBJ1-1; the D is unclear. The germline CDR1 and CDR2 sequences are SGHDN and FVKESK. The CDR3 is 13 residues long. V was cut by 6 bases and J by 4 bases, with 12 bases left in between. The CDR3 DNA reads as TGTGCCAGCAGTAGCTCTAGTGGCACTGAAGCTTTCTTT. Translation: CASSSSSGTEAFF.

This clone was seen more than once but under ten times. This chain links TRBV27 with TRBJ2-7, with D uncertain. The germline CDR1 and CDR2 sequences are MNHEY and SMNVEV (reference sequence). V lost 7 bases to trimming and J lost 6 bases, with 13 bases between them. The CDR3 is 12 residues long. The CDR3 sequence: CASTTLTGEQYF. CDR3 nucleotide sequence: TGTGCCAGCACCACCCTTACGGGCGAGCAGTACTTC.

The chain recombines TRBV19 with TRBJ2-1, with TRBD2 as a possible D gene (6 bases). Trimming stripped 5 bases from V and 7 bases from J, with 18 bases between. This CDR3 is built from 15 residues. Germline V gene lookup returns CDR1 LNHDA and CDR2 SQIVND (reference sequence). The chain's CDR3 is CASSSSGTWWNEQFF. DNA for the CDR3: TGTGCCAGTAGTTCCTCCGGGACTTGGTGGAATGAGCAGTTCTTC.

This sequence joins TRBV27 and TRBJ1-5; D is ambiguous. Germline values: CDR1 MNHEY, CDR2 SMNVEV (reference sequence). This CDR3 contains 13 residues. V was clipped by 2 bases and J by 3 bases, with 5 bases between them. The CDR3 coding sequence is TGTGCCAGCAGTTTAGGGTTCAATCAGCCCCAGCATTTT. It is translated as CASSLGFNQPQHF.

This chain joins TRBV4-3 and TRBJ2-7; D may be TRBD1 (6 bases). The germline V gene has CDR1 LGHNA and CDR2 YSLEER. Trimming cost V 1 base and J 5 bases, with 15 bases left between them. CDR3 size: 15 residues. In DNA, the CDR3 is TGCGCCAGCAGCCAAGCTTGGGTAGGGGGAGACGAGCAGTACTTC. This encodes CASSQAWVGGDEQYF.

The chain recombines TRBV14 with TRBJ2-6; D is perhaps TRBD1 (6 bases). The V end lost 5 bases, the J end lost 2 bases, and 10 bases lay between the germline ends. The germline V gene encodes CDR1 SGHDN and CDR2 FVKESK. The CDR3 sequence is 15 residues long. The CDR3 nucleotides are TGTGCCAGCAGCACCCGGACAGCTGGGGCCAACGTCCTGACTTTC. Its protein is CASSTRTAGANVLTF.

V and J are TRBV21-1 and TRBJ2-1; the table's D call TRBD1 went unverified against the DNA. TRBV21-1 is recorded as a pseudogene. The CDR3 sequence is 16 residues long. The CDR3 loop is CASSKVWTGGGDEQFF. In nucleotides, the CDR3 is TGTGCCAGCAGCAAAGTATGGACAGGGGGCGGAGATGAGCAGTTCTTC.

The chain uses TRBV5-6 and TRBJ1-1, with 7 bases aligning to TRBD1. The junction had 4 bases not matched to a gene; V was cut back by 1 base and J by 4 bases. This CDR3 region has 14 residues. Germline lookup yields CDR1 SGHDT and CDR2 YYEEEE. As DNA, the CDR3 is TGTGCCAGCAGCTTGCGACAGGGTGGCACTGAAGCTTTCTTT. Amino acids: CASSLRQGGTEAFF.

This chain links TRBV5-6 with TRBJ2-4; TRBD1 matches at 9 bases. The CDR3 sequence is 15 residues long. The V gene's germline CDR1 is SGHDT and CDR2 YYEEEE. With V trimmed by 3 bases and J by 7 bases, 8 bases remained unmatched. The CDR3 nucleotides read TGTGCCAGCAGCTCAACTTGGACAGGGGAGAACATTCAGTACTTC. It is translated as CASSSTWTGENIQYF. Drawing the rest from reference TRBV5-6 and TRBJ2-4, the complete variable domain is DAGVTQSPTHLIKTRGQQVTLRCSPKSGHDTVSWYQQALGQGPQFIFQYYEEEERQRGNFPDRFSGHQFPNYSSELNVNALLLGDSALYLCASSSTWTGENIQYFGAGTRLSVL.

J is TRBJ2-1 and V is TRBV5-1; no clear D. The germline V and J ends were trimmed by 6 bases and 3 bases, with 13 bases remaining between them. Germline CDR1 and CDR2: SGHRS and YFSETQ. This CDR3 has 14 residues. The CDR3 bases are TGCGCCAGCACTACGGAGTTGAGCTACAATGAGCAGTTCTTC. It specifies CASTTELSYNEQFF.

J is TRBJ1-5 and V is TRBV9; D gene ambiguous. V gave up 0 bases and J gave up 5 bases, with 12 bases separating them. From germline, CDR1 is SGDLS and CDR2 YYNGEE. This CDR3 region has 15 residues. The CDR3 sequence is CASSVGGGGHQPQHF. In DNA form, the CDR3 reads TGTGCCAGCAGCGTAGGCGGCGGCGGGCATCAGCCCCAGCATTTT. The full variable domain, its missing parts supplied by reference TRBV9 and TRBJ1-5, is DSGVTQTPKHLITATGQRVTLRCSPRSGDLSVYWYQQSLDQGLQFLIQYYNGEERAKGNILERFSAQQFPDLHSELNLSSLELGDSALYFCASSVGGGGHQPQHFGDGTRLSIL.

The V call is TRBV5-1, the J call TRBJ2-1, with TRBD2 matching over 11 bases. This CDR3 has 15 amino acids. With 0 bases clipped from V and 7 bases from J, the junction kept 3 bases outside the gene matches. From germline, CDR1 is SGHRS and CDR2 YFSETQ. The DNA of the CDR3 is TGCGCCAGCAGCTTGGTAGTAGCGGGAGGGAATGAGCAGTTCTTC. Residues: CASSLVVAGGNEQFF.

The CDR3 sequence: CASSFPGAGYGYTF. CDR3 in DNA: TGTGCCAGCAGTTTCCCAGGGGCCGGCTATGGCTACACCTTC. This chain joins TRBV28 and TRBJ1-2; tentative D call: TRBD1 (6 bases). Germline CDR1 and CDR2: MDHEN and SYDVKM. The length of the CDR3 is 14 residues. Trimming shortened V by 3 bases and J by 4 bases, and 12 bases separated the two germline ends.

This sequence joins TRBV6-1 and TRBJ2-7, with 7 nucleotides matching TRBD1. Losses at the gene ends were 3 bases for V and 2 bases for J; bases not matched to a gene: 4. Germline assignment: CDR1 MNHNS and CDR2 SASEGT. The CDR3 is 14 residues long. DNA of the CDR3: TGTGCCAGCAGTGACCAGGGGGTTACCTACGAGCAGTACTTC. This sequence encodes CASSDQGVTYEQYF.

The CDR3 coding sequence is TGTGCCAGCACCCTAGAGACAAGGACAGGGGGGGACACCATATATTTT. Protein: CASTLETRTGGDTIYF. The J gene is TRBJ1-3, the V gene TRBV27; 10 nucleotides line up with TRBD1. This CDR3 region has 16 residues. Per germline, CDR1 MNHEY and CDR2 SMNVEV (reference sequence). V was pared by 7 bases and J by 8 bases, with 14 bases of the junction left unmatched.